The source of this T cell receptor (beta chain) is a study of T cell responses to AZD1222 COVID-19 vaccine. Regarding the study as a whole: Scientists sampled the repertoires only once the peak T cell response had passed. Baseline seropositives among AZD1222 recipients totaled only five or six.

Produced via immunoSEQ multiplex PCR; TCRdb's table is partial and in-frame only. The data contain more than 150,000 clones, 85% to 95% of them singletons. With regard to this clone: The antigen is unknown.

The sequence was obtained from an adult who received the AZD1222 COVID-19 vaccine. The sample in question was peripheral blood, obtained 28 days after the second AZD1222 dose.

The CDR3 protein is CASSVGSGDYYNEQFF. The CDR3 nucleotides read TGTGCCAGCAGCGTAGGCAGCGGGGATTACTACAATGAGCAGTTCTTC. The chain combines TRBV9 with TRBJ2-1; TRBD2 agrees at 7 bases. J was trimmed by 3 bases and V by 0 bases; bases with no gene match: 6. CDR3 length equals 16 residues. Germline CDR1 reads SGDLS; CDR2 reads YYNGEE.